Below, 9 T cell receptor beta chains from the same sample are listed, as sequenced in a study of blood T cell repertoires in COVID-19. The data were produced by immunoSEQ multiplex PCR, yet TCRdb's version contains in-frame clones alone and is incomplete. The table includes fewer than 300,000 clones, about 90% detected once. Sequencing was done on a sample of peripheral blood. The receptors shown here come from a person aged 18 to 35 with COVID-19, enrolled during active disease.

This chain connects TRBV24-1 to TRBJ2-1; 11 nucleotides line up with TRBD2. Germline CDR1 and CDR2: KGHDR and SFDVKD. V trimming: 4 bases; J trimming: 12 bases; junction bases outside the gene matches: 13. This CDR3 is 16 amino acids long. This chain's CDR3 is CATSEPTSGAFGLQFF. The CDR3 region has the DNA TGTGCCACCAGTGAGCCGACTAGCGGGGCTTTTGGTTTGCAGTTCTTC.

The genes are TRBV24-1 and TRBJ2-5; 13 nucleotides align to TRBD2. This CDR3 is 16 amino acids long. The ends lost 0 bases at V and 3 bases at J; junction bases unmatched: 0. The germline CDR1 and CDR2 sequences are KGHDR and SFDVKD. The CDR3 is CATSDLGLAGEETQYF. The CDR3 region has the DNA TGTGCCACCAGTGATTTGGGACTAGCGGGAGAAGAGACCCAGTACTTC.

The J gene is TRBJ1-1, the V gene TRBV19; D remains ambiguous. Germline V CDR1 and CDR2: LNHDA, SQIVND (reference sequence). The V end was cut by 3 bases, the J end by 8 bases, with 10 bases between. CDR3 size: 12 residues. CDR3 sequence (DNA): TGTGCCAGTAGTATCGGGGAGGGAGAAGCTTTCTTT. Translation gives CASSIGEGEAFF.

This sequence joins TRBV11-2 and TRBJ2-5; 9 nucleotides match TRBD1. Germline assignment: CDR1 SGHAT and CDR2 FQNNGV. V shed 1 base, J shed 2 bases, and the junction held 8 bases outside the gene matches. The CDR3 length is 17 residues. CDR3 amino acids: CASSLGTGVLLQETQYF. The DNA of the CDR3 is TGTGCCAGCAGCTTAGGGACAGGGGTTCTTTTGCAAGAGACCCAGTACTTC.

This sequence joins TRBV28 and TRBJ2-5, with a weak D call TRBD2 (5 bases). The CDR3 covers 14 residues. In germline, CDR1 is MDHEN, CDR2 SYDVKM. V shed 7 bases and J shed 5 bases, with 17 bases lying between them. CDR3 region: CASKREVRRETQYF. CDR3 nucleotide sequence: TGTGCCAGCAAACGGGAAGTGAGGCGGGAGACCCAGTACTTC.

CDR3 nucleotides: TGCAGCGGGCGGGTAGCGGGGCCCGAAGGGACGCAGTATTTT. Amino acids: CSGRVAGPEGTQYF. This chain connects TRBV29-1 to TRBJ2-3; 8 bases are a match to TRBD2. This CDR3 has 14 amino acids. V was clipped by 7 bases and J by 9 bases; unmatched bases: 15. From germline, CDR1 is SQVTM and CDR2 ANQGSEA.

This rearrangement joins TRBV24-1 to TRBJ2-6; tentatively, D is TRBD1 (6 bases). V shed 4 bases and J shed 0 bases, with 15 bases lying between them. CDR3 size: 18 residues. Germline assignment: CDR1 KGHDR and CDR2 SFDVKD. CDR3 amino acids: CATSDSWTDSSGANVLTF. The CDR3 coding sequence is TGTGCCACCAGTGACTCTTGGACAGACAGCTCTGGGGCCAACGTCCTGACTTTC.

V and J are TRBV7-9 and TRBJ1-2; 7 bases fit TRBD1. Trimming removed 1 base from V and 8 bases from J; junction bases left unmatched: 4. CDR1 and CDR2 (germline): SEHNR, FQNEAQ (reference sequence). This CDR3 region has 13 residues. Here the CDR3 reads CASSLEGGRGYTF. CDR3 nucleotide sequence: TGTGCCAGCAGCTTAGAAGGGGGCCGGGGCTACACCTTC.

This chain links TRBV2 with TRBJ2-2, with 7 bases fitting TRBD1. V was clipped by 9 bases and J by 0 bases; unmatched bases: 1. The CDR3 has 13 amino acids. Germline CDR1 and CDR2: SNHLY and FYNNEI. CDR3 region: CARQGTNTGELFF. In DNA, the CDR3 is TGTGCCAGACAGGGGACGAACACCGGGGAGCTGTTTTTT.